This T cell receptor (beta chain) was observed in a study of molecular identifiers for immune sequencing clone quantification. Study-wide findings and caveats: Identical TCR molecules sharing a barcode could underestimate highly expanded clone sizes.

The CDR3 runs 17 residues. The germline gives CDR1 SNHLY, CDR2 FYNNEI. The junction had 18 bases not matched to a gene; V was cut back by 7 bases and J by 4 bases. Naive CD8 T cells, phenotype CD8+CD4-CCR7+CD45RA+, were sorted. Previously described methods and listed TCR primers produced bulk TCR libraries. TCRdb reprocessed the PCR reads via MiXCR and lists one record per CDR3 protein. The sample consists of about 510,000 distinct CDR3 sequences, 25% of them appearing once. To note about this clonotype: The antigen is unknown.

The specimen was naive CD8+ T cells from blood, with Jurkat cell RNA spiked in. Subset: FACS-sorted CD8+CD4-CCR7+CD45RA+ naive T cells. This TCR derives from a human donor in good health. Some libraries in this study had Jurkat cell RNA spiked in. The V and J genes are TRBV2 and TRBJ1-2; 7 nucleotides line up with TRBD1. DNA for the CDR3: TGTGCCAGCACCCAATACGGCAGGGGGGCACTTCCCTATGGCTACACCTTC. Protein: CASTQYGRGALPYGYTF.